These 10 T cell receptor beta chains share one sample of origin, sequenced in a study of cytomegalovirus exposure and HLA in healthy donors. Assay used: immunoSEQ multiplex PCR; TCRdb lists only in-frame clones, some missing. The table lists some 120,000 clones, around 92% of them singletons. The sample was PBMCs. The origin of the receptors is a young man in good health and CMV-seronegative.

V gene TRBV11-3 combines with J gene TRBJ2-1; 11 nucleotides line up with TRBD1. V lost 3 bases to trimming and J lost 7 bases; unmatched junction nucleotides: 5. CDR1 is SGHNT, CDR2 YENEEA, per germline. The CDR3 runs 15 residues. The CDR3 region has the DNA TGTGCCAGCAGCTTGAGGGGGACAGGGGGTAATGAGCAGTTCTTC. This sequence encodes CASSLRGTGGNEQFF.

The gene calls are TRBV1 and TRBJ2-1; the listed D gene, TRBD2, was not tested against the DNA. TRBV1 is a pseudogene locus. This CDR3 has 14 amino acids. The CDR3 DNA is TGCACCAGCAGCCAATTAGCGGGGGACAATGAGCAGTTCTTC. Protein product: CTSSQLAGDNEQFF.

This chain joins TRBV7-2 and TRBJ1-1; TRBD1 agrees at 10 bases. The V segment lost 6 bases and the J segment 7 bases; nucleotides outside the gene matches: 8. The germline gives CDR1 SGHTA, CDR2 FQGNSA. The CDR3 has 14 residues. The CDR3 DNA reads TGTGCCAGCAGATCGACAGGGGGCGGGTTTGAAGCTTTCTTT. Translating gives CASRSTGGGFEAFF. The whole variable domain, filled in from reference TRBV7-2 and TRBJ1-1, reads GAGVSQSPSNKVTEKGKDVELRCDPISGHTALYWYRQSLGQGLEFLIYFQGNSAPDKSGLPSDRFSAERTGGSVSTLTIQRTQQEDSAVYLCASRSTGGGFEAFFGQGTRLTVV.

This clone was picked up a small number of times. J is TRBJ1-6 and V is TRBV12-5; TRBD1 aligns across 9 bases. Germline loops: CDR1 LGHNT, CDR2 FRNRAP. This CDR3 spans 16 amino acids. After removal of 0 bases from V and 8 bases from J, the junction contained 5 bases not matched to a gene. The DNA for the CDR3 is TGTGCTAGTGGTTTGGTACGGGACAGGGCCTATTCACCCCTCCACTTT. It yields the protein CASGLVRDRAYSPLHF.

This clone was detected only a few times. The chain joins TRBV4-2 to TRBJ2-1; D gene unclear. The CDR3 extends over 16 amino acids. CDR1 LGHNA and CDR2 YNFKEQ come from the germline V gene. V lost 2 bases and J lost 0, with 11 bases in between. The DNA of the CDR3 is TGTGCCAGCAGCCAAAACACACCATCCTCCTACAATGAGCAGTTCTTC. Amino acids: CASSQNTPSSYNEQFF.

The chain carries TRBV18 and TRBJ2-1; the match to TRBD1 covers 9 bases. This CDR3 comprises 13 residues. V trimming: 6 bases; J trimming: 8 bases; junction bases outside the gene matches: 5. Germline assignment: CDR1 KGHSH and CDR2 LQKENI. The CDR3 bases are TGTGCCAGCTCCCCGGACAGGGGTTATGAGCAGTTCTTC. It encodes CASSPDRGYEQFF. Filled out from reference TRBV18 and TRBJ2-1, the complete variable domain reads NAGVMQNPRHLVRRRGQEARLRCSPMKGHSHVYWYRQLPEEGLKFMVYLQKENIIDESGMPKERFSAEFPKEGPSILRIQQVVRGDSAAYFCASSPDRGYEQFFGPGTRLTVL.

The genes are TRBV5-1 and TRBJ1-5; 9 positions agree with TRBD1. CDR1 is SGHRS, CDR2 YFSETQ, per germline. Trimming removed 4 bases from V and 5 bases from J; junction bases left unmatched: 4. The length of the CDR3 is 14 residues. The CDR3 coding sequence is TGCGCCAGCAGCCAGGGACAGGGTGATCAGCCCCAGCATTTT. Amino acids: CASSQGQGDQPQHF.

The chain joins TRBV11-2 to TRBJ2-7, with a weak D call TRBD1 (7 bases). Trimming pared 1 base from V and 3 bases from J, leaving 13 bases between. This CDR3 contains 15 residues. Germline V gene sequence: CDR1 SGHAT, CDR2 FQNNGV. CDR3 sequence: CASSLGAGGNYEQYF. As DNA, the CDR3 is TGTGCCAGCAGCTTAGGCGCAGGGGGGAACTACGAGCAGTACTTC.

V and J are TRBV5-4 and TRBJ1-2; TRBD1 is a possible D gene (6 bases). Trimming shortened V by 5 bases and J by 3 bases, and 20 bases separated the two germline ends. CDR1 is SGHNT and CDR2 is YYREEE in the germline V gene (reference sequence). The CDR3 is 16 residues long. In nucleotides, the CDR3 is TGTGCCAGCAGGCCTAGAGGATTAACAGGGTACTATGGCTACACCTTC. Encoded protein: CASRPRGLTGYYGYTF.

V usage is TRBV11-2 and J usage is TRBJ1-3; 11 bases match TRBD1. The germline V gene has CDR1 SGHAT and CDR2 FQNNGV. The CDR3 has 16 residues. The V and J ends lost 3 bases and 4 bases, in that order; junction bases with no gene match: 5. The CDR3 DNA reads TGTGCCAGCAGCTTCCGGACAGGGGGCCGGGGAAACACCATATATTTT. This sequence encodes CASSFRTGGRGNTIYF.